Each of the 32 T cell receptor beta chains below was sequenced from the same sample in a study of T cells in Graves' hyperthyroidism and ophthalmopathy (dated by TCRdb to between 2018 and 2020). The receptor library was made with multiplex PCR. The instrument given in TCRdb is Illumina HiSeq 2000. The TCR beta CDR3 regions were amplified from the RNA transcripts. The first round of RT-PCR for the TCR CDR3 was performed with the HTBI primer set and the Qiagen OneStep RT-PCR kit. TCRdb reanalyzed the raw reads on its own, using fastp at Q25 for trimming and MiXCR for clone calling, and kept in-frame beta chains. Rows with a matching CDR3 protein are joined into one entry that keeps the most common DNA and genes. This sample lists some 490,000 distinct CDR3 sequences; roughly 16% were detected once. The top ten clonotypes cover 25% to 30% of the sample. What was sequenced was blood. Receptor source: a woman in her thirties with Graves' ophthalmopathy.

This clonotype was seen many times. The genes are TRBV27 and TRBJ2-3; 7 bases map to TRBD1. Trimming at V came to 4 bases and at J to 2 bases, leaving 21 bases not matched to a gene. The CDR3 contains 20 residues. Germline-derived CDR1 and CDR2 are MNHEY and SMNVEV (reference sequence). The CDR3 spells CASSYHPRDIIGGYTDTQYF. Written as DNA, the CDR3 is TGTGCCAGCAGTTACCACCCAAGGGACATCATAGGGGGCTACACAGATACGCAGTATTTT.

The chain carries TRBV7-7 and TRBJ2-2; D may be TRBD2 (6 bases). CDR1 SSHAT and CDR2 FNYEAQ come from the germline V gene (reference sequence). The CDR3 is 13 residues long. Trimming took 5 bases from V and 6 from J, leaving 10 bases between them. The CDR3 loop reads CASSTAGSGELFF. CDR3 in DNA: TGTGCCAGCAGCACGGCGGGGTCCGGGGAGCTGTTTTTT.

The chain recombines TRBV29-1 with TRBJ1-3; the D gene is possibly TRBD1 (6 bases). Germline CDR1 reads SQVTM; CDR2 reads ANQGSEA. The CDR3 consists of 14 residues. The V end was cut by 4 bases, the J end by 7 bases, with 17 bases between. CDR3 in amino acids: CSVAQGQRANTIYF. The CDR3 bases are TGCAGCGTTGCCCAGGGGCAAAGGGCTAACACCATATATTTT. Full variable domain (rest looked up from reference TRBV29-1 and TRBJ1-3): SAVISQKPSRDICQRGTSLTIQCQVDSQVTMMFWYRQQPGQSLTLIATANQGSEATYESGFVIDKFPISRPNLTFSTLTVSNMSPEDSSIYLCSVAQGQRANTIYFGEGSWLTVV.

The chain combines TRBV30 with TRBJ1-6; D call uncertain. Germline values: CDR1 GTSNPN, CDR2 SVGIG (reference sequence). V lost 4 bases, J lost 5 bases, and 9 bases lay in between. The CDR3 sequence is 13 residues long. CDR3: CAWKIQNNSPLHF. Here the CDR3 DNA reads TGTGCCTGGAAGATACAGAATAATTCACCCCTCCACTTT.

This clonotype was recorded many times. The chain employs TRBV30 and TRBJ1-5; D is undetermined. Germline-derived CDR1 and CDR2 are GTSNPN and SVGIG (reference sequence). This CDR3 is 13 amino acids long. Trimming removed 2 bases at V and 5 bases at J, with 10 bases between. CDR3 protein: CAWSFLPYQPQHF. In DNA, the CDR3 is TGTGCCTGGAGTTTCTTACCTTATCAGCCCCAGCATTTT.

The gene calls are TRBV10-2 and TRBJ2-5; 9 positions agree with TRBD2. V gave up 3 bases and J gave up 5 bases; unmatched junction bases: 7. Germline V lookup: CDR1 WSHSY, CDR2 SAAADI. The CDR3 is made up of 15 amino acids. The CDR3 region is CASSESAGGGETQYF. The CDR3 bases are TGCGCCAGCAGTGAATCAGCGGGGGGTGGGGAGACCCAGTACTTC.

This clonotype turned up a few times. The chain couples TRBV27 to TRBJ2-4; D is uncertain. Germline V gene sequence: CDR1 MNHEY, CDR2 SMNVEV (reference sequence). Deletions cut 3 bases from V and 5 bases from J, with 11 bases between. CDR3 length equals 14 residues. The CDR3 sequence is CASSLSRAENIQYF. The CDR3, as DNA: TGTGCCAGCAGTTTGTCTAGGGCCGAAAACATTCAGTACTTC.

The J gene is TRBJ1-2, the V gene TRBV27; D call uncertain. Trimming cost V 0 bases and J 8 bases, with 10 bases left between them. This CDR3 has 13 amino acids. Germline CDR1 reads MNHEY; CDR2 reads SMNVEV (reference sequence). The CDR3 DNA sequence: TGTGCCAGCAGTTTATCGCGAGAGCAGGGCTACACCTTC. Protein: CASSLSREQGYTF.

This clonotype showed up many times. The chain joins TRBV6-5 to TRBJ2-1, with 8 bases lining up with TRBD1. Looked up from germline, CDR1 is MNHEY and CDR2 is SVGAGI. J was trimmed by 9 bases and V by 2 bases; bases with no gene match: 3. The CDR3 has 13 residues. The CDR3 here is CASSYEGQVEQFF. The CDR3 nucleotides read TGTGCCAGCAGTTACGAGGGACAGGTTGAGCAGTTCTTC.

This clonotype has ten or more counts. The rearrangement links TRBV5-8 to TRBJ2-3, with D perhaps TRBD1 (6 bases). The V gene lost 4 bases and the J gene lost 2 bases, with 8 bases spanning the gap. The germline V gene encodes CDR1 SGHTS and CDR2 YDEGEE. CDR3 size: 13 residues. The CDR3 loop is CASSGQTTDTQYF. CDR3 coding DNA: TGTGCCAGCAGCGGACAGACCACAGATACGCAGTATTTT. The variable domain in full, with the rest retrieved from reference TRBV5-8 and TRBJ2-3, is EAGVTQSPTHLIKTRGQQATLRCSPISGHTSVYWYQQALGLGLQFLLWYDEGEERNRGNFPPRFSGRQFPNYSSELNVNALELEDSALYLCASSGQTTDTQYFGPGTRLTVL.

Many counts were recorded for this clonotype. This chain links TRBV7-2 with TRBJ2-3, with a possible D match to TRBD1 (5 bases). The V end lost 2 bases, the J end lost 2 bases, and 8 bases lay between the germline ends. CDR1 is SGHTA and CDR2 is FQGNSA in the germline V gene. The CDR3 runs to 14 residues. The CDR3 spells CASSLRQLTDTQYF. CDR3 nucleotide sequence: TGTGCCAGCAGCTTACGACAGCTCACAGATACGCAGTATTTT.

The rearrangement joins TRBV12-3 or TRBV12-4 to TRBJ2-1; TRBD1 is a possible D gene (6 bases). CDR3 length: 13 amino acids. Trimming cost V 6 bases and J 6 bases, with 12 bases left between them. In DNA, the CDR3 is TGTGCCAGCAGGGATGACAGGTCCAATGAGCAGTTCTTC. Translating it yields CASRDDRSNEQFF.

This clonotype was seen repeatedly, ten times or more. The chain couples TRBV20-1 to TRBJ2-7, with TRBD2 matching 10 bases. The V gene's germline CDR1 is DFQATT and CDR2 SNEGSKA (reference sequence). CDR3 size: 14 residues. Trimming removed 4 bases from V and 0 bases from J; junction bases left unmatched: 3. Here the CDR3 DNA reads TGCAGTGCTATGGGGACTAGCGACTCCTACGAGCAGTACTTC. It encodes CSAMGTSDSYEQYF.

This clonotype was counted ten times or more. This chain joins TRBV7-2 and TRBJ2-1, with 7 bases that match TRBD1. The CDR3 length is 15 residues. Trimming took 3 bases from V and 8 from J; bases not matched to a gene: 10. The germline V gene encodes CDR1 SGHTA and CDR2 FQGNSA. CDR3 bases: TGTGCCAGCAGCTTTGGCGGACAGGTCAGGGATGAGCAGTTCTTC. It translates to CASSFGGQVRDEQFF.

This clonotype was detected only a few times. The rearrangement links TRBV7-8 to TRBJ2-1, with D possibly TRBD1 on 6 matching bases. This CDR3 spans 17 amino acids. Trimming pared 2 bases from V and 0 bases from J, leaving 14 bases between. The germline CDR1 and CDR2 sequences are SGHVS and FQNEAQ. This CDR3 reads CASSLSARGGSYNEQFF. The CDR3 DNA follows: TGTGCCAGCAGCTTATCGGCCAGGGGTGGCTCCTACAATGAGCAGTTCTTC. Together with reference TRBV7-8 and TRBJ2-1, the CDR3 gives the full variable domain: GAGVSQSPRYKVAKRGQDVALRCDPISGHVSLFWYQQALGQGPEFLTYFQNEAQLDKSGLPSDRFFAERPEGSVSTLKIQRTQQEDSAVYLCASSLSARGGSYNEQFFGPGTRLTVL.

At least ten counts were recorded for this clonotype. CDR3 residues: CASSFVVLRNTGELFF. CDR3 in DNA: TGTGCCAGCAGTTTTGTTGTCCTGCGGAACACCGGGGAGCTGTTTTTT. J is TRBJ2-2 and V is TRBV27; D ambiguous. V lost 3 bases and J 1 base, leaving 12 bases between the germline ends. Germline lookup yields CDR1 MNHEY and CDR2 SMNVEV (reference sequence). This CDR3 is built from 16 residues.

This clonotype was observed at least ten times. V is TRBV6-2 or TRBV6-3 and J is TRBJ1-2; the D is unclear. This CDR3 has 12 amino acids. Per germline, CDR1 MNHEY and CDR2 SVGEGT. Deletions cut 2 bases from V and 3 bases from J, with 4 bases between. The CDR3 coding sequence is TGTGCCAGCAGTTACGACCACTATGGCTACACCTTC. This sequence encodes CASSYDHYGYTF.

With respect to this clonotype: It may be a read error: a sequence one base away is much more abundant. The chain combines TRBV12-3 or TRBV12-4 with TRBJ1-5; D gene ambiguous. The CDR3 spans 15 residues. V was trimmed by 6 bases and J by 2 bases, leaving 14 bases between them. CDR3 region: CASRADVRGNQPQHF. The CDR3 nucleotides are TGTGCCAGCAGGGCCGACGTTCGGGGCAATCAGCCCCAGCATTTT.

Many counts were recorded for this clonotype. The chain recombines TRBV30 with TRBJ2-1; 8 bases match TRBD2. Trimming took 2 bases from V and 2 from J; bases not matched to a gene: 2. The CDR3 is 14 residues long. The germline V gene encodes CDR1 GTSNPN and CDR2 SVGIG (reference sequence). This chain's CDR3 is CAWSRGGTYNEQFF. The CDR3 coding sequence is TGTGCCTGGAGTCGGGGGGGGACCTACAATGAGCAGTTCTTC.

This clonotype was seen many times. This chain links TRBV5-1 with TRBJ2-7, with 7 bases identical to TRBD2. V shed 0 bases and J 3 bases; nucleotides not matched to a gene: 6. The CDR3 runs 15 residues. Germline CDR1 is SGHRS and CDR2 is YFSETQ. CDR3 loop: CASSLGTSEDYEQYF. CDR3 bases: TGCGCCAGCAGCTTGGGTACTAGCGAGGACTACGAGCAGTACTTC.

V and J are TRBV6-2 or TRBV6-3 and TRBJ1-1; 10 bases line up with TRBD1. Trimming took 6 bases from V and 1 from J; bases not matched to a gene: 8. The CDR3 has 16 amino acids. CDR1 MNHEY and CDR2 SVGEGT come from the germline V gene. CDR3 DNA sequence: TGTGCCAGCAGCCCTGAAGGGGACAGGGGGAACACTGAAGCTTTCTTT. Its translation: CASSPEGDRGNTEAFF.

This clonotype turned up a few times. The chain has TRBV6-1 and TRBJ1-3, with 7 positions matching TRBD1. Trimming removed 7 bases from V and 0 bases from J; junction bases left unmatched: 15. CDR1 and CDR2 (germline): MNHNS, SASEGT. The CDR3 loop spans 18 amino acids. In nucleotides, the CDR3 is TGTGCCAGCACCAAGGGATCAGGGGGGGCGAACTCTGGAAACACCATATATTTT. The encoded protein is CASTKGSGGANSGNTIYF.

The V and J genes are TRBV30 and TRBJ1-2, with D possibly being TRBD1 (6 bases). CDR3 length: 12 amino acids. V dropped 3 bases and J dropped 5 bases, with 10 bases sitting between them. Germline-derived CDR1 and CDR2 are GTSNPN and SVGIG (reference sequence). CDR3 DNA: TGTGCCTGGAGGAGGGGGGGGTATGGCTACACCTTC. Translating it yields CAWRRGGYGYTF.

The chain employs TRBV20-1 and TRBJ2-3, with D unresolved. The CDR3 is 10 amino acids. Germline V gene data show CDR1 as DFQATT and CDR2 as SNEGSKA (reference sequence). CDR3 amino acids: CSGRTDTQYF. CDR3 nucleotide sequence: TGCAGCGGTCGCACAGATACGCAGTATTTT.

With respect to this clonotype: This may be a read error: a much more frequent sequence differs by one nucleotide. The chain carries TRBV6-5 and TRBJ2-1; the D call may be TRBD1 or TRBD2 (5 bases each). This CDR3 region has 17 residues. Per germline, CDR1 MNHEY and CDR2 SVGAGI. The CDR3 here is CASSYTERDPPYDEQFF. For the CDR3, the DNA is TGTGCCAGCAGTTATACGGAACGGGACCCCCCCTACGATGAGCAGTTCTTC.

The rearrangement links TRBV20-1 to TRBJ1-1, with D hard to call. The V end lost 0 bases, the J end lost 1 base, and 6 bases lay between the germline ends. CDR1 is DFQATT and CDR2 is SNEGSKA in the germline V gene (reference sequence). The CDR3 totals 13 residues. The CDR3 protein is CSARDAKNTEAFF. The CDR3, as DNA: TGCAGTGCTAGAGACGCGAAGAACACTGAAGCTTTCTTT.

This clonotype was observed many times. The chain couples TRBV28 to TRBJ1-5; possibly TRBD1 for D (6 bases). This CDR3 has 14 residues. With 3 bases removed from V and 4 bases from J, the gap between germline ends came to 10 bases. The germline gives CDR1 MDHEN, CDR2 SYDVKM. DNA for the CDR3: TGTGCCAGCAGTTTTCAGGGGAATAATCAGCCCCAGCATTTT. It is translated as CASSFQGNNQPQHF.

This clonotype was seen many times. The chain recombines TRBV2 with TRBJ1-5, with TRBD1 matching over 8 bases. Losses at the gene ends were 8 bases for V and 7 bases for J; bases not matched to a gene: 7. CDR1 is SNHLY and CDR2 is FYNNEI in the germline V gene. This CDR3 contains 13 residues. The CDR3, as DNA: TGTGCCAGCGAAGGGACAGGTGGACAGCCCCAGCATTTT. This translates into CASEGTGGQPQHF.

The V gene is TRBV7-2, the J gene TRBJ2-1; no clear D. Trimming removed 0 bases from V and 12 bases from J, with 12 bases in between. Germline CDR1 SGHTA, CDR2 FQGNSA. This CDR3 spans 13 amino acids. CDR3 residues: CASSLASAWWQFF. The CDR3, as DNA: TGTGCCAGCAGCTTAGCGTCTGCGTGGTGGCAGTTCTTC.

Only a few counts were recorded for this clonotype. This rearrangement joins TRBV9 to TRBJ2-7; D is possibly TRBD1 (5 bases). The CDR3 length is 15 residues. V lost 2 bases, J lost 2 bases, and 14 bases lay in between. CDR1 is SGDLS, CDR2 YYNGEE, per germline. In DNA, the CDR3 is TGTGCCAGCAGCGTTTCAGCAGGGTTTACCTACGAGCAGTACTTC. The encoded protein is CASSVSAGFTYEQYF.

This clonotype was counted at least ten times. V is TRBV18 and J is TRBJ1-3; TRBD1 is a possible D gene (6 bases). Germline assignment: CDR1 KGHSH and CDR2 LQKENI. V was cut by 2 bases and J by 0 bases, with 8 bases left in between. This CDR3 has 15 amino acids. The CDR3, as DNA: TGTGCCAGCTCACCAAGGGGGATCTCTGGAAACACCATATATTTT. It yields the protein CASSPRGISGNTIYF.

The table lists this clonotype with many counts. The chain recombines TRBV11-2 with TRBJ2-1; perhaps TRBD2 as D (6 bases). The CDR3 is made up of 14 amino acids. The V end lost 5 bases, the J end lost 6 bases, and 14 bases lay between the germline ends. Germline V gene lookup returns CDR1 SGHAT and CDR2 FQNNGV. The CDR3 reads CASSPRERTNEQFF. CDR3 in DNA: TGTGCCAGCAGCCCACGGGAGAGGACCAATGAGCAGTTCTTC.